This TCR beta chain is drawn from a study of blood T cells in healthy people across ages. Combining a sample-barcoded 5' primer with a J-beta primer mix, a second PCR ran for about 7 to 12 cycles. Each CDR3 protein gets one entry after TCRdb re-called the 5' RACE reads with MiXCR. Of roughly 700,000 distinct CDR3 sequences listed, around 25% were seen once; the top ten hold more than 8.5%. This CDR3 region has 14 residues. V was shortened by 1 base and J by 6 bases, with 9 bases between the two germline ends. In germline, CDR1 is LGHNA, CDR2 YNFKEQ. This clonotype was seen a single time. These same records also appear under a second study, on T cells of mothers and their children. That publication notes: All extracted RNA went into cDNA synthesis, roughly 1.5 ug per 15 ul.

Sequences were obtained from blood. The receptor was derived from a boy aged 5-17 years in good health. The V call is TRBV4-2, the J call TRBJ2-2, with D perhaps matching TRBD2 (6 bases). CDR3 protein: CASSQVAVPGELFF. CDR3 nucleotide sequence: TGTGCCAGCAGCCAAGTAGCGGTGCCCGGGGAGCTGTTTTTT.